This TCR beta chain was identified in a study of esophageal squamous cell carcinoma under preoperative chemotherapy. Study summary: Samples included peripheral blood T cells as well as tumor-infiltrating lymphocytes. Overall study results and limits: Peripheral T cells showed a significant TCR diversity increase after chemotherapy, unlike tumor-infiltrating lymphocytes. Clonal contraction, more than amplification, hit abundant clones after paclitaxel-nedaplatin.

Sample time point: after preoperative PTX-NDP chemotherapy. Preoperative chemotherapy with paclitaxel-nedaplatin was given to patients before surgery. The CDR3 runs to 14 residues. Trimming removed 3 bases at V and 0 bases at J, with 8 bases between. CDR1 and CDR2 from the germline V gene are KGHSH and LQKENI. TCRdb ran MiXCR on the PCR reads and lists one entry per CDR3 protein. The sample lists 30,000 to 35,000 distinct CDR3 sequences, less than 65% occurring once. This clonotype was detected once. The antigen remains unidentified. The origin of this receptor is a human donor with esophageal squamous cell carcinoma. The donor label of this sample is uncertain. The V call is TRBV18, the J call TRBJ1-2, with D unclear. The specimen was obtained from a patient given preoperative chemotherapy. CDR3 sequence: CASSPVDSNYGYTF. The CDR3 DNA sequence: TGTGCCAGCTCACCGGTGGATTCTAACTATGGCTACACCTTC.